These T cell receptor beta chains were read from a single sample in a study of T cells in localized non-small cell lung cancer. Profiling relied on immunoSEQ multiplex PCR, and the TCRdb table lists in-frame clones only, not all of them. The sample has roughly 58,000 clones, roughly 81% seen once. The sequencing used PBMCs, collected before any cancer treatment. The receptors derive from a man aged 35-69 years with stage II lung adenocarcinoma. The CDR3 runs from the conserved cysteine through the conserved F or W. D genes are given only for firm matches. For some rows the clone size is stated as once, few or many, or as a class when expanded; others skip it.

d_gene,j_gene,v_gene,abundance,CDR3aa,CDR3nt
TRBD2,TRBJ2-7,TRBV27,.,CASSFGTSGANEQYF,TGTGCCAGCAGTTTCGGGACTAGCGGGGCCAACGAGCAGTACTTC
.,TRBJ2-7,TRBV2,.,CASRGEDDEQYF,TGTGCCAGCAGGGGGGAGGATGACGAGCAGTACTTC
TRBD1,TRBJ1-2,TRBV7-3,.,CASSHYWTGSLYGYTF,TGTGCCAGCAGCCATTATTGGACAGGGTCCCTCTATGGCTACACCTTC
.,TRBJ1-3,TRBV6-1,.,CASSEAGGTGNTIYF,TGTGCCAGCAGTGAAGCGGGCGGGACAGGAAACACCATATATTTT
TRBD1,TRBJ2-5,TRBV7-9,.,CASSLYAGGQVRETQYF,TGTGCCAGCAGCTTATATGCAGGGGGCCAGGTCCGGGAAACCCAGTACTTC
.,TRBJ1-4,TRBV11-3,.,CASSLAVGFATNEKLFF,TGTGCCAGCAGCTTAGCGGTGGGGTTTGCAACTAATGAAAAACTGTTTTTT
.,TRBJ2-7,TRBV11-3,.,CASSSQGGGRTGRAYEQYF,TGTGCCAGCAGCTCTCAGGGGGGCGGGAGAACAGGTCGGGCCTACGAGCAGTACTTC
.,TRBJ1-5,TRBV28,once,CASSLGQPQHF,TGTGCCAGCAGTTTAGGTCAGCCCCAGCATTTT
.,TRBJ1-3,TRBV7-2,few,CASSFDRGNTIYF,TGTGCCAGCAGCTTCGACAGGGGAAACACCATATATTTT
.,TRBJ1-4,TRBV7-2,.,CASSLVWAENNEKLFF,TGTGCCAGCAGCTTAGTCTGGGCAGAAAATAATGAAAAACTGTTTTTT
.,TRBJ2-1,TRBV6-1,.,CASRGQIRGNEQFF,TGTGCCAGCCGGGGGCAGATTCGCGGCAATGAGCAGTTCTTC
.,TRBJ2-2,TRBV10-3,.,CAIRVGGPGELFF,TGTGCCATCAGGGTCGGGGGACCCGGGGAGCTGTTTTTT
.,TRBJ2-2,TRBV9,.,CASSVDGPGTGELFF,TGTGCCAGCAGCGTAGATGGGCCCGGGACCGGGGAGCTGTTTTTT
.,TRBJ2-2,TRBV7-7,.,CASSQGRTGELFF,TGTGCTAGCAGCCAAGGGCGGACCGGGGAGCTGTTTTTT
.,TRBJ1-2,TRBV6-6,.,CASSYSGRANYGYTF,TGTGCCAGCAGTTACTCGGGCAGAGCGAACTATGGCTACACCTTC
TRBD1,TRBJ2-7,TRBV29-1,.,CSVEEAGGATQQYF,TGCAGCGTTGAAGAGGCAGGGGGCGCAACACAGCAGTACTTC
.,TRBJ1-2,TRBV29-1,.,CSVDIGQGRTRNGYTF,TGCAGCGTTGACATAGGACAAGGACGGACGAGAAATGGCTACACCTTC
.,TRBJ1-1,TRBV27,few,CASSLSGTHTEAFF,TGTGCCAGCAGTTTATCGGGAACACACACTGAAGCTTTCTTT
.,TRBJ2-7,TRBV29-1,.,CSVEDGLVARYF,TGCAGCGTTGAAGACGGCCTAGTGGCGAGGTACTTC
.,TRBJ2-1,TRBV7-2,.,CASSLWTGTSSSYNEQFF,TGTGCCAGCAGCTTATGGACGGGTACTTCAAGCTCCTACAATGAGCAGTTCTTC
TRBD2,TRBJ2-1,TRBV27,.,CASSRISGRYNEQFF,TGTGCCAGCAGTCGAATCTCCGGGAGGTACAATGAGCAGTTCTTC
.,TRBJ2-2,TRBV5-6,.,CASSFRAVTANTGELFF,TGTGCCAGCAGCTTTCGGGCTGTGACAGCGAACACCGGGGAGCTGTTTTTT
.,TRBJ2-1,TRBV7-2,few,CASSFTGAVNEQFF,TGTGCCAGCAGCTTCACGGGGGCAGTCAATGAGCAGTTCTTC
.,TRBJ2-3,TRBV9,.,CASSDQGRLADTQYF,TGTGCCAGCAGCGACCAGGGGAGGTTGGCAGATACGCAGTATTTT
.,TRBJ1-2,TRBV25-1,.,CASSEGWGRGGYTF,TGTGCCAGCAGTGAAGGCTGGGGTCGGGGTGGCTACACCTTC
.,TRBJ2-7,TRBV19,.,CASSGTPSYEQYF,TGTGCCAGTAGCGGGACTCCCTCCTACGAGCAGTACTTC
.,TRBJ2-1,TRBV5-1,few,CASSLGQDYNEQFF,TGCGCCAGCAGCTTGGGACAGGACTACAATGAGCAGTTCTTC
.,TRBJ2-1,TRBV5-1,.,CASMLILKALVRQFF,TGCGCCAGCATGCTAATACTGAAAGCCCTAGTAAGGCAGTTCTTC
.,TRBJ1-1,TRBV2,.,CASSERGSVAFF,TGTGCCAGCAGTGAAAGAGGGAGTGTAGCTTTCTTT
TRBD2,TRBJ2-3,TRBV6-5,.,CASSSTPSGRTDTQYF,TGTGCCAGCAGTTCAACACCTAGCGGTCGCACAGATACGCAGTATTTT
.,TRBJ2-1,TRBV11-1,.,CASSLRGRGDEQFF,TGTGCCAGCAGCTTACGGGGCAGGGGCGATGAGCAGTTCTTC
.,TRBJ2-2,TRBV5-1,few,CASSRQSTNTGELFF,TGCGCCAGCAGCCGACAGTCTACGAACACCGGGGAGCTGTTTTTT
TRBD1,TRBJ1-1,TRBV30,few,CAWEWAGGSEAFF,TGTGCCTGGGAGTGGGCAGGGGGATCTGAAGCTTTCTTT
TRBD2,TRBJ2-2,TRBV11-3,.,CASSPSGSGTGELFF,TGTGCCAGCAGCCCTAGCGGGAGCGGAACCGGGGAGCTGTTTTTT
.,TRBJ2-3,TRBV7-2,.,CASSSLRYTQYF,TGTGCCAGCAGCTCCCTCCGATATACGCAGTATTTT
TRBD2,TRBJ2-1,TRBV5-1,.,CASRPWVAGEVDSEQFF,TGCGCCAGCAGGCCCTGGGTAGCGGGAGAGGTTGATAGTGAGCAGTTCTTC
.,TRBJ2-2,TRBV5-4,.,CASSYPSPNTGELFF,TGTGCCAGCAGCTACCCCTCGCCGAACACCGGGGAGCTGTTTTTT
.,TRBJ1-5,TRBV12-5,.,CASGLVFSGNHSNQPQHF,TGTGCTAGTGGTTTGGTGTTTTCCGGGAACCATAGCAATCAGCCCCAGCATTTT
TRBD1,TRBJ2-1,TRBV5-1,.,CASSTGQGSHNEQFF,TGCGCCAGCAGCACTGGACAGGGGAGCCACAATGAGCAGTTCTTC
TRBD2,TRBJ2-1,TRBV6-5,.,CASSRAGGYGGEQFF,TGTGCCAGCAGTCGAGCGGGAGGATACGGTGGTGAGCAGTTCTTC
TRBD1,TRBJ1-1,TRBV29-1,.,CSVEKLGQGATEAFF,TGCAGCGTTGAAAAGCTTGGACAGGGGGCAACTGAAGCTTTCTTT
.,TRBJ2-5,TRBV9,few,CASSAGTLRETQYF,TGTGCCAGCAGCGCCGGGACCTTAAGGGAGACCCAGTACTTC
TRBD1,TRBJ1-4,TRBV7-9,.,CASSFPQDRDNEKLFF,TGTGCCAGCAGCTTTCCGCAGGACAGGGATAATGAAAAACTGTTTTTT
TRBD2,TRBJ2-1,TRBV6-1,.,CASKLTSGGGDEQFF,TGTGCCAGCAAGTTGACTAGCGGGGGGGGTGATGAGCAGTTCTTC
.,TRBJ1-1,TRBV10-3,once,CAISTGTKSTEAFF,TGTGCCATCAGCACCGGGACAAAGAGCACTGAAGCTTTCTTT
TRBD2,TRBJ2-5,TRBV6-5,few,CASSWTSGQETQYF,TGTGCCAGCAGTTGGACTAGCGGCCAAGAGACCCAGTACTTC
.,TRBJ2-3,TRBV19,.,CASSGRSSSQYF,TGTGCCAGTAGTGGCCGGTCCAGCTCACAGTATTTT
TRBD1,TRBJ1-1,TRBV5-4,many,CASTRTGANTEAFF,TGTGCCAGCACCCGGACAGGGGCGAACACTGAAGCTTTCTTT
TRBD2,TRBJ2-3,TRBV10-1,.,CASSPTAGGADTQYF,TGCGCCAGTTCGCCGACAGCGGGAGGCGCAGATACGCAGTATTTT
.,TRBJ1-5,TRBV19,.,CASSMGRGGAYNQPQHF,TGTGCCAGTAGTATGGGTCGTGGGGGCGCGTACAATCAGCCCCAGCATTTT
.,TRBJ2-7,TRBV20-1,few,CSARRQYEQYF,TGCAGTGCTAGAAGGCAGTACGAGCAGTACTTC
TRBD2,TRBJ2-3,TRBV4-3,.,CASSQATGLAGGGTQYF,TGCGCCAGCAGCCAAGCTACGGGACTAGCGGGAGGTGGGACGCAGTATTTT
.,TRBJ2-6,TRBV19,.,CASSVGPGANVLTF,TGTGCCAGTAGTGTGGGCCCTGGGGCCAACGTCCTGACTTTC
.,TRBJ2-7,TRBV7-9,.,CASSSRQEAHEQYF,TGTGCCAGCAGCTCCCGACAGGAGGCTCACGAGCAGTACTTC
.,TRBJ1-4,TRBV7-2,.,CASSLGTSEKLFF,TGTGCCAGCAGCTTAGGGACAAGTGAAAAACTGTTTTTT
.,TRBJ1-4,TRBV29-1,.,CSVTGRGNEKLFF,TGCAGCGTTACAGGGAGGGGTAATGAAAAACTGTTTTTT
TRBD1,TRBJ1-5,TRBV6-4,.,CASSDPLDRGLNQPQHF,TGTGCCAGCAGTGACCCCCTCGACAGGGGGCTTAATCAGCCCCAGCATTTT
.,TRBJ1-1,TRBV15,.,CATSREGNTEAFF,TGTGCCACCAGCAGAGAGGGAAACACTGAAGCTTTCTTT